The clone carrying this TCR beta chain was observed at least ten times. This sample was included in a study of cytomegalovirus exposure and HLA in healthy donors. Study context: There were some 400 genotyped donors. Of these, roughly 84% fell in the genetic ancestry cluster associated with self-reported Caucasian donors.

PCR amplification relied on 60 Vbeta primers (plus 13 Jbeta primers). In the original processing: Unique TCR beta chains numbered around 80 million in a later analysis, with roughly 10 million shared. Libraries were prepared by immunoSEQ multiplex PCR; TCRdb keeps only in-frame clonotypes and omits some of them. That table supplies the V and J calls and clone size; D and trimming were determined from the DNA. The table shows roughly 160,000 clones, with roughly nine tenths occurring only once. The CDR3 loop spans 15 amino acids. V shed 0 bases and J shed 5 bases, with 14 bases lying between them. The germline gives CDR1 SGDLS, CDR2 YYNGEE.

Sequenced sample: PBMCs. The sequence was obtained from a woman between 25 and 40 years old in good health and CMV-seronegative. The rearrangement links TRBV9 to TRBJ1-2, with a tentative D call TRBD1 (5 bases). The CDR3 DNA reads as TGTGCCAGCAGCGTAGCCCCTTTGAAGGGGTATGGCTACACCTTC. It encodes CASSVAPLKGYGYTF.